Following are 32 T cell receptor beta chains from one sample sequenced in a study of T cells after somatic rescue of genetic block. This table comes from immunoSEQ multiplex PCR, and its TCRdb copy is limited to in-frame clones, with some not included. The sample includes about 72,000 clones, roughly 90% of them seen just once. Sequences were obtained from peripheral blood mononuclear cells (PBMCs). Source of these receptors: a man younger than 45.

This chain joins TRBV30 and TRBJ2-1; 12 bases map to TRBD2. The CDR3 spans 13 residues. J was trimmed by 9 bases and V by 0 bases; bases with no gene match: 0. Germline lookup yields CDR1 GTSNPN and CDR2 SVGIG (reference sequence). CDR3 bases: TGTGCCTGGAGTGTACTAGCGGGGGGTGAGCAGTTCTTC. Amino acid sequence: CAWSVLAGGEQFF.

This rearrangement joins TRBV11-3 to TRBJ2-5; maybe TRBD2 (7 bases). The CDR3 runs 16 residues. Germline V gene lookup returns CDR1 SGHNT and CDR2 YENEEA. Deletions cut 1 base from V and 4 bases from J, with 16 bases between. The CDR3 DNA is TGTGCCAGCAGCTTAGGGGTCGGGGGGCAGCGAGAGACCCAGTACTTC. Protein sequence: CASSLGVGGQRETQYF. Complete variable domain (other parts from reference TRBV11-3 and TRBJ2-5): EAGVVQSPRYKIIEKKQPVAFWCNPISGHNTLYWYLQNLGQGPELLIRYENEEAVDDSQLPKDRFSAERLKGVDSTLKIQPAELGDSAVYLCASSLGVGGQRETQYFGPGTRLLVL.

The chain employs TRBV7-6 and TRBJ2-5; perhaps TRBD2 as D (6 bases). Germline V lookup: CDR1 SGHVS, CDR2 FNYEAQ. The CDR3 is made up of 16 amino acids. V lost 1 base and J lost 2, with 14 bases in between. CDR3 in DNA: TGTGCCAGCAGCTTAGGCAACTACGGGAGTCAAGAGACCCAGTACTTC. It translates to CASSLGNYGSQETQYF.

CDR3: CASSPEQEVIEAFF. CDR3 in DNA: TGTGCCAGCAGCCCAGAACAGGAAGTGATCGAAGCTTTCTTT. The chain has TRBV6-1 and TRBJ1-1; TRBD1 is a possible D gene (5 bases). Trimming shortened V by 6 bases and J by 8 bases, and 19 bases separated the two germline ends. The CDR3 extends over 14 amino acids. Germline CDR1 is MNHNS and CDR2 is SASEGT.

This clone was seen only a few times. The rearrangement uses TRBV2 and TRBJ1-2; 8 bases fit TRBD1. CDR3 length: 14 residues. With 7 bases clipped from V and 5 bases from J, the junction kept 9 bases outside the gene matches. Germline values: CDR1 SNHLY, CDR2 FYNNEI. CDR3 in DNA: TGTGCCAGCATGGCAGGGGGCATGGGTTATGGCTACACCTTC. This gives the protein CASMAGGMGYGYTF.

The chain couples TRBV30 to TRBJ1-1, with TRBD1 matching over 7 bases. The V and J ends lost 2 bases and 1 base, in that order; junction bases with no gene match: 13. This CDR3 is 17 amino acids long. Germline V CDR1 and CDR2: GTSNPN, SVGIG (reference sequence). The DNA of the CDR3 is TGTGCCTGGAGTACCCGCCCCGACAGGGTTTGGAACACTGAAGCTTTCTTT. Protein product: CAWSTRPDRVWNTEAFF.

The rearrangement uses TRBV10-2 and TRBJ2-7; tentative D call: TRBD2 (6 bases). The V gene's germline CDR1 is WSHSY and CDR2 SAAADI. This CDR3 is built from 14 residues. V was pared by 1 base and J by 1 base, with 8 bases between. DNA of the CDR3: TGCGCCAGCAGTGAGTTGGGGGGATCCTACGAGCAGTACTTC. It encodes CASSELGGSYEQYF.

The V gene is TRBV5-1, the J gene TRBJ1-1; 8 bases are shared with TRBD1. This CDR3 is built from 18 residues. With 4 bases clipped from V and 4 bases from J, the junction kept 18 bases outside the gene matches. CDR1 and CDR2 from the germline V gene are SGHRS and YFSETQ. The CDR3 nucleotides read TGCGCCAGCAGCCGCGGGGGGGGGTGGCAGGGGGCGAGCACTGAAGCTTTCTTT. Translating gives CASSRGGGWQGASTEAFF.

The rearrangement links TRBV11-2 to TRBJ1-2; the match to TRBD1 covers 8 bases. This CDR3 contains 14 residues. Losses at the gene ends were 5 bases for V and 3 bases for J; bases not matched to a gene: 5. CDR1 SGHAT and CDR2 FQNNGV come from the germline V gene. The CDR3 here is CASSPTGAYYGYTF. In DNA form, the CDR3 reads TGTGCCAGCAGCCCGACAGGGGCGTACTATGGCTACACCTTC.

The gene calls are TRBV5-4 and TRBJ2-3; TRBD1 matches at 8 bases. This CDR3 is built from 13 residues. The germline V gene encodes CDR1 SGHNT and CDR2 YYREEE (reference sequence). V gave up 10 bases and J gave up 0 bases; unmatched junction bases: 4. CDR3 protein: CAGQGPSTDTQYF. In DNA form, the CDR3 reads TGTGCCGGACAGGGCCCTAGCACAGATACGCAGTATTTT.

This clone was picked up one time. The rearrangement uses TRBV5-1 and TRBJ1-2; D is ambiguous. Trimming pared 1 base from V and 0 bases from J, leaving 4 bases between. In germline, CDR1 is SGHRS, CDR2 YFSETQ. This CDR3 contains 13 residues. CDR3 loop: CASSLTPNYGYTF. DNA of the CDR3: TGCGCCAGCAGCTTGACACCTAACTATGGCTACACCTTC.

This CDR3 is CASSLGARSEQYF. DNA of the CDR3: TGTGCCAGCAGTTTGGGAGCGCGGTCCGAGCAGTACTTC. V is TRBV27 and J is TRBJ2-5; D may be TRBD2 (5 bases). The tail of the sequence fits TRBJ2-7 better, so the J call may be wrong. Germline CDR1 is MNHEY and CDR2 is SMNVEV (reference sequence). This CDR3 is built from 13 residues.

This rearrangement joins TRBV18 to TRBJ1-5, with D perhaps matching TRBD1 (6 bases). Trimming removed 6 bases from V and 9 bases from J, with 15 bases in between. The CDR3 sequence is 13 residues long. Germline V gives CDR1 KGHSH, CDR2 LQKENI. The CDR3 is CASSNTGIRPQHF. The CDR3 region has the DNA TGTGCCAGCTCGAATACAGGGATCCGGCCCCAGCATTTT.

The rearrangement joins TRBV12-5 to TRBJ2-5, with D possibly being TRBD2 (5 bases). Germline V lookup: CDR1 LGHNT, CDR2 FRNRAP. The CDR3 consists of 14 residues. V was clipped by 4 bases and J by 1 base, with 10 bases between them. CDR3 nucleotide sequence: TGTGCTAGTGGTTCCACTAGTCCCCAAGAGACCCAGTACTTC. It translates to CASGSTSPQETQYF. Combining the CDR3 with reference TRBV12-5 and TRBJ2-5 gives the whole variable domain DARVTQTPRHKVTEMGQEVTMRCQPILGHNTVFWYRQTMMQGLELLAYFRNRAPLDDSGMPKDRFSAEMPDATLATLKIQPSEPRDSAVYFCASGSTSPQETQYFGPGTRLLVL.

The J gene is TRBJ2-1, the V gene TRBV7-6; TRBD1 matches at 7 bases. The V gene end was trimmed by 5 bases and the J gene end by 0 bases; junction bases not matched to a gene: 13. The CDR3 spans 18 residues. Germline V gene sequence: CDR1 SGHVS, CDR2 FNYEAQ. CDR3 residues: CASSNPGTETYSYNEQFF. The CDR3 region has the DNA TGTGCCAGCAGCAATCCCGGGACAGAAACCTACTCCTACAATGAGCAGTTCTTC. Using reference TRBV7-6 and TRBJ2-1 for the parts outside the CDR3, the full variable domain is GAGVSQSPRYKVTKRGQDVALRCDPISGHVSLYWYRQALGQGPEFLTYFNYEAQQDKSGLPNDRFSAERPEGSISTLTIQRTEQRDSAMYRCASSNPGTETYSYNEQFFGPGTRLTVL.

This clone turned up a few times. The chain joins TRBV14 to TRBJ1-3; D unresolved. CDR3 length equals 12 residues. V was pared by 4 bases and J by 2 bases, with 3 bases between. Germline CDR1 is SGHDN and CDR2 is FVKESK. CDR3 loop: CASSPTGNTIYF. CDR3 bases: TGTGCCAGCAGCCCCACTGGAAACACCATATATTTT.

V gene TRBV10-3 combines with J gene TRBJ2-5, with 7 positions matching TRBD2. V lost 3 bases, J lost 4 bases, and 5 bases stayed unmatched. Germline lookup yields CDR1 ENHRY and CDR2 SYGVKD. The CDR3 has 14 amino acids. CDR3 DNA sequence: TGTGCCATCAGTGACGACGGCGGGGGAGAGACCCAGTACTTC. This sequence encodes CAISDDGGGETQYF.

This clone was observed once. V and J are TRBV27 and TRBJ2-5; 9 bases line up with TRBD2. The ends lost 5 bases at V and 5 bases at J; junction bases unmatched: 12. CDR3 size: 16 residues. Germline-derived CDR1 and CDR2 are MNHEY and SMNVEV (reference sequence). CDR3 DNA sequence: TGTGCCAGCAGTCCCAGCGCTAGCGGGATACTGGAGACCCAGTACTTC. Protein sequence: CASSPSASGILETQYF.

The CDR3 here is CASSLFGDTEAFF. The CDR3 DNA follows: TGCGCCAGCAGCTTGTTCGGAGACACTGAAGCTTTCTTT. The chain joins TRBV10-2 to TRBJ1-1; D gene uncertain. The ends were cut back, 6 bases at V and 3 bases at J, with 11 bases in the middle. Germline V CDR1 and CDR2: WSHSY, SAAADI. CDR3 length: 13 amino acids.

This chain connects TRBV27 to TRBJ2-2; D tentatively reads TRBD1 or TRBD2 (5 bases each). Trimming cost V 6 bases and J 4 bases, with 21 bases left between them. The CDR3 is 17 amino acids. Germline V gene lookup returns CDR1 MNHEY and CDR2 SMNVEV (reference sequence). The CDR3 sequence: CASSPHFGGGGTGELFF. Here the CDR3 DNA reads TGTGCCAGCAGCCCCCATTTTGGGGGTGGGGGCACCGGGGAGCTGTTTTTT.

The CDR3 is CASRPPGSKNIQYF. In DNA form, the CDR3 reads TGTGCCAGCAGGCCGCCCGGGTCCAAAAACATTCAGTACTTC. This rearrangement joins TRBV6-5 to TRBJ2-4; D uncertain. The V gene lost 6 bases and the J gene lost 2 bases, with 11 bases spanning the gap. The length of the CDR3 is 14 residues. The germline CDR1 and CDR2 sequences are MNHEY and SVGAGI.

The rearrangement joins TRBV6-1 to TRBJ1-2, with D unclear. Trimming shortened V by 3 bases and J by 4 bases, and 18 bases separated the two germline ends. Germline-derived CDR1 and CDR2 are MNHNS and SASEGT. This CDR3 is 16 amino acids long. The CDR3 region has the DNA TGTGCCAGCAGTGATCAAGACCTCCGGACGGCCTATGGCTACACCTTC. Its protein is CASSDQDLRTAYGYTF.

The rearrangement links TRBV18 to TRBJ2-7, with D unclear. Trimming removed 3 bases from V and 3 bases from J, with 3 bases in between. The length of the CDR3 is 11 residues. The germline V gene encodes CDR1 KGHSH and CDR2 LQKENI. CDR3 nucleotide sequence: TGTGCCAGCTCACCCGGCTACGAGCAGTACTTC. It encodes CASSPGYEQYF. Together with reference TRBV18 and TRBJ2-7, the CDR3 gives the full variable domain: NAGVMQNPRHLVRRRGQEARLRCSPMKGHSHVYWYRQLPEEGLKFMVYLQKENIIDESGMPKERFSAEFPKEGPSILRIQQVVRGDSAAYFCASSPGYEQYFGPGTRLTVT.

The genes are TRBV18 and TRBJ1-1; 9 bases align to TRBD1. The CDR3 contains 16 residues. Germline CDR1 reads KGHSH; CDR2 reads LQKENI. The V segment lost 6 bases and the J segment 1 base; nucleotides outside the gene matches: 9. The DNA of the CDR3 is TGTGCCAGCTCCCCGCACAGGGGGCGCGGGAACACTGAAGCTTTCTTT. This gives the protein CASSPHRGRGNTEAFF.

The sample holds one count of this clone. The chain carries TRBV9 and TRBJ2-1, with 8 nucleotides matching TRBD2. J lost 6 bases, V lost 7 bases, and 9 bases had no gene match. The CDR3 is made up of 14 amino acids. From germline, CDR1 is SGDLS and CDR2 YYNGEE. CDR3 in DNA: TGTGCCAGCTCCAGCGGGGGCCTCCTCAATGAGCAGTTCTTC. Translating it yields CASSSGGLLNEQFF. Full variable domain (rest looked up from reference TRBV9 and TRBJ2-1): DSGVTQTPKHLITATGQRVTLRCSPRSGDLSVYWYQQSLDQGLQFLIQYYNGEERAKGNILERFSAQQFPDLHSELNLSSLELGDSALYFCASSSGGLLNEQFFGPGTRLTVL.

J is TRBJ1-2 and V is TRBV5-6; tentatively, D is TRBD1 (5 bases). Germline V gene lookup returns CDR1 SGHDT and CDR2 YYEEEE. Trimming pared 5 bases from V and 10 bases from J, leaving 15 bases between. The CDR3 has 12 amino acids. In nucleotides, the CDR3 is TGTGCCAGCAGTTCAGGGTCTCGCCACTACACCTTC. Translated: CASSSGSRHYTF.

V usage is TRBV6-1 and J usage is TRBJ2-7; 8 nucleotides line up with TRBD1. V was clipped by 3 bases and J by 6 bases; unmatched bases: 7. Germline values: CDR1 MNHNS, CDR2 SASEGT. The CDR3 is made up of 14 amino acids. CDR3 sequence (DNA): TGTGCCAGCAGTGACCGACAGGGGATGGGCGAGCAGTACTTC. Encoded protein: CASSDRQGMGEQYF.

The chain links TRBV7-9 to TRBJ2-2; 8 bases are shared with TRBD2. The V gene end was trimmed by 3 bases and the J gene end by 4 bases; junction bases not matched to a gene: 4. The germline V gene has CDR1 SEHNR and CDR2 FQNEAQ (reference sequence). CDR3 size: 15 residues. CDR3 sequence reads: CASSFSGEVTGELFF. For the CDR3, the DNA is TGTGCCAGCAGCTTTAGCGGGGAGGTCACCGGGGAGCTGTTTTTT. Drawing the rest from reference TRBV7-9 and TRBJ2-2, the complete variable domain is DTGVSQNPRHKITKRGQNVTFRCDPISEHNRLYWYRQTLGQGPEFLTYFQNEAQLEKSRLLSDRFSAERPKGSFSTLEIQRTEQGDSAMYLCASSFSGEVTGELFFGEGSRLTVL.

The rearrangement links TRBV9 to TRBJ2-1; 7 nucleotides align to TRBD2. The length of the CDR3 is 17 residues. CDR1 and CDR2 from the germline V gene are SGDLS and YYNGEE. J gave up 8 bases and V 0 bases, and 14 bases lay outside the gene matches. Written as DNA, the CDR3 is TGTGCCAGCAGCGTAGGGCGGGGCGGGAGTACGGGCCATGAGCAGTTCTTC. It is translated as CASSVGRGGSTGHEQFF.

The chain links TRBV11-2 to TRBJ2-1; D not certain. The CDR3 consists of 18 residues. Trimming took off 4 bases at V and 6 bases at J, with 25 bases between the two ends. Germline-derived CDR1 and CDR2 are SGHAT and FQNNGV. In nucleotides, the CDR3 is TGTGCCAGCAGCTATAGTGCCTACGCCCTTCCTAGAACCAATGAGCAGTTCTTC. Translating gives CASSYSAYALPRTNEQFF.

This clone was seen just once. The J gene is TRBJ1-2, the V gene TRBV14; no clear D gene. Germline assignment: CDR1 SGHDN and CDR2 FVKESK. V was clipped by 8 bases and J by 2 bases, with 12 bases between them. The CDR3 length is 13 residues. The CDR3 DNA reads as TGTGCCAGCTCACACGCTCGGAACTATGGCTACACCTTC. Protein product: CASSHARNYGYTF.

DNA of the CDR3: TGTGCCACCCAGCCCAGGGGCCCCCGAACCGGGGAGCTGTTTTTT. Translation gives CATQPRGPRTGELFF. The chain uses TRBV15 and TRBJ2-2, with a weak D call TRBD1 (6 bases). The CDR3 loop spans 15 amino acids. Trimming removed 8 bases at V and 5 bases at J, with 18 bases between. The germline V gene encodes CDR1 LNHNV and CDR2 YYDKDF (reference sequence).